This T cell receptor (beta chain) was captured by sequencing in a study of shared clonotypes between healthy human individuals. The V gene end was trimmed by 10 bases and the J gene end by 8 bases; junction bases not matched to a gene: 3. The germline gives CDR1 MNHEY, CDR2 SMNVEV (reference sequence). The length of the CDR3 is 13 residues. About this clone: The antigen is unknown.

Study-level findings and limits: Lower generation probabilities were found for non-shared clonotypes than for those shared by all four donors.

Using immunoSEQ multiplex PCR, the repertoire was profiled, and TCRdb retains in-frame clones only, with some absent. This sample has nearly 2 million clones, with approximately 95% found just once. Terminally differentiated effector memory CD45RA+ cells were excluded from the naive CD8 cells, which were CD45RO-negative and positively selected for CCR7. Every donor was a Caucasian adult from Nashville, Tennessee. Source material: naive CD8+ T cells sorted from blood. The sequence came from a man aged 18 to 35 in good health. The chain combines TRBV27 with TRBJ2-1, with 15 bases aligning to TRBD2. Written as DNA, the CDR3 is TGTGCCACCGGACTAGCGGGAGGGGATGAGCAGTTCTTC. Translation gives CATGLAGGDEQFF.